This T cell receptor (beta chain) came from a study of cytomegalovirus exposure and HLA in healthy donors. Turning to this clone: The antigen is unknown.

This CDR3 spans 15 amino acids. CDR1 is SGHRS and CDR2 is YFSETQ in the germline V gene. Trimming cost V 0 bases and J 6 bases, with 12 bases left between them. Study results and limitations: The study had only CMV serostatus as immune exposure information. Later analysis associated a missense DCLRE1C variant with TCR beta V- and J-gene trimming. When a later analysis compared HLA-associated TCR beta chains with equally common others, the HLA-associated chains turned out to be more clonally expanded and to have lower generation probabilities.

The PCR ran on 60 Vbeta and 13 Jbeta primers. Assay used: immunoSEQ multiplex PCR; TCRdb lists only in-frame clones, some missing. The repertoire includes more than 95,000 clones, 8% to 11% of them detected once, and approximately 4.4% sits in the top ten. V gene TRBV5-1 combines with J gene TRBJ1-4; D remains unclear. The receptor comes from a woman between 18 and 30 years old in good health and CMV-seropositive. Material for sequencing was PBMCs. In DNA, the CDR3 is TGCGCCAGCAGCTTGGTGCCTAGCAAGGATGAAAAACTGTTTTTT. Its protein product is CASSLVPSKDEKLFF.